Listed below are T cell receptor beta chains from one sample, sequenced in a study of sequential checkpoint blockade in melanoma. The protocol was immunoSEQ multiplex PCR, while the TCRdb copy is restricted to in-frame clones and leaves out a portion. The sample shows about 40,000 clones, 70% to 90% of them seen only once. The sample here was CD8+ T cells sorted from blood (inferred from file names), taken from a patient given nivolumab and ipilimumab in sequence. Source of these receptors: a human donor with melanoma. Both conserved end residues are part of each CDR3. D genes are given only for firm matches. Rows may omit the clone size; those that give it use once, few, many or a size class.

>TRBJ2-2|NA|TRBV27|TRBD1|17
CASRSIRDRGWGGELFF
TGTGCCAGCAGATCAATCCGGGACAGGGGTTGGGGCGGGGAGCTGTTTTTT
>TRBJ2-7|NA|TRBV5-5|NA|14
CASTHWTGPYEQYF
TGTGCCAGCACCCACTGGACTGGCCCCTACGAGCAGTACTTC
>TRBJ2-5|NA|TRBV30|TRBD2|16
CAWSRGGGGLQETQYF
TGTGCCTGGAGCCGGGGTGGGGGGGGATTACAAGAGACCCAGTACTTC
>TRBJ2-7|NA|TRBV7-9|NA|14
CASSLVGVPYEQYF
TGTGCCAGCAGCTTAGTAGGGGTCCCCTACGAGCAGTACTTC
>TRBJ2-7|NA|TRBV27|TRBD2|14
CASRSGSQTYEQYF
TGTGCCAGCAGGAGCGGGAGCCAAACATACGAGCAGTACTTC
>TRBJ2-7|NA|TRBV27|TRBD1|15
CASSLGTGASNEQYF
TGTGCCAGCAGTTTAGGGACAGGGGCTTCCAACGAGCAGTACTTC
>TRBJ2-1|NA|TRBV30|TRBD2|16
CAWGGLAGGNYNEQFF
TGTGCCTGGGGGGGACTAGCGGGAGGGAACTACAATGAGCAGTTCTTC
>TRBJ2-7|NA|TRBV27|NA|16
CASSLSIDKGAYEQYF
TGTGCCAGCAGTTTATCGATAGATAAGGGAGCCTACGAGCAGTACTTC
>TRBJ2-3|few|TRBV5-1|TRBD2|18
CASSLIFRGAGATDTQYF
TGCGCCAGCAGCTTGATTTTTCGCGGGGCGGGAGCAACAGATACGCAGTATTTT
>TRBJ2-1|NA|TRBV19|NA|13
CASSMLARNEQFF
TGTGCCAGTAGTATGTTAGCCCGCAATGAGCAGTTCTTC
>TRBJ2-1|NA|TRBV7-2|TRBD2|18
CASSSWASGSLKYNEQFF
TGTGCCAGCAGCTCGTGGGCTAGCGGGAGTTTAAAGTACAATGAGCAGTTCTTC
>TRBJ2-2|NA|TRBV27|TRBD2|13
CASSHGLAGELFF
TGTGCCAGCAGTCATGGACTAGCCGGGGAGCTGTTTTTT
>TRBJ2-2|NA|TRBV27|NA|15
CASSLNSRSMGELFF
TGTGCCAGCAGTTTAAATTCCCGGTCAATGGGGGAGCTGTTTTTT
>TRBJ2-1|NA|TRBV27|NA|16
CASSLWGQATYNEQFF
TGTGCCAGCAGTTTATGGGGACAAGCTACCTACAATGAGCAGTTCTTC
>TRBJ2-1|NA|TRBV4-3|TRBD2|17
CASSQDTLAGIYNEQFF
TGCGCCAGCAGCCAAGATACCCTAGCGGGCATTTACAATGAGCAGTTCTTC
>TRBJ1-5|NA|TRBV19|NA|19
CASTPGEAVATYSNQPQHF
TGTGCCAGTACTCCTGGGGAGGCAGTAGCTACGTATAGCAATCAGCCCCAGCATTTT
>TRBJ1-2|few|TRBV29-1|NA|17
CSVPPQEAGRGDYGYTF
TGCAGCGTCCCCCCCCAGGAGGCAGGGAGGGGAGACTATGGCTACACCTTC
>TRBJ2-2|NA|TRBV15|NA|11
CATRNTGELFF
TGTGCCACCCGGAACACCGGGGAGCTGTTTTTT
>TRBJ1-3|few|TRBV4-1|TRBD1|16
CASSQDQGGSGNTIYF
TGCGCCAGCAGCCAAGATCAGGGGGGCTCTGGAAACACCATATATTTT
>TRBJ2-7|NA|TRBV6-5|NA|14
CASSYLGQEGEQYF
TGTGCCAGCAGTTACCTAGGACAGGAGGGCGAGCAGTACTTC
>TRBJ2-7|NA|TRBV28|TRBD1|16
CASSIPGTGLRYEQYF
TGTGCCAGCAGTATCCCCGGGACAGGGCTTAGGTACGAGCAGTACTTC
>TRBJ2-5|NA|TRBV2|NA|13
CASSPRIQETQYF
TGTGCCAGCAGTCCCAGGATCCAAGAGACCCAGTACTTC
>TRBJ2-7|NA|TRBV7-8|NA|17
CASSSPMAERSTYEQYF
TGTGCCAGCAGCTCCCCCATGGCCGAGCGGAGTACCTACGAGCAGTACTTC
>TRBJ2-1|NA|TRBV13|TRBD2|16
CASSPPLAEGPNEQFF
TGTGCCAGCAGCCCACCCCTAGCGGAGGGGCCCAATGAGCAGTTCTTC
>TRBJ2-2|NA|TRBV27|TRBD2|17
CASSYFAGVVNTGELFF
TGTGCCAGCAGTTATTTTGCGGGAGTGGTGAACACCGGGGAGCTGTTTTTT
>TRBJ2-1|NA|TRBV19|TRBD2|14
CASSIGGSPNEQFF
TGTGCCAGTAGTATCGGCGGGAGTCCCAATGAGCAGTTCTTC
>TRBJ1-1|once|TRBV7-9|NA|14
CASSGGVRWTEAFF
TGTGCCAGCAGCGGAGGGGTGCGTTGGACTGAAGCTTTCTTT
>TRBJ1-1|NA|TRBV7-6|NA|13
CASSLSMNTEAFF
TGTGCCAGCAGTTTGAGCATGAACACTGAAGCTTTCTTT
>TRBJ2-3|NA|TRBV4-1|TRBD2|17
CASSSPGLAGATDTQYF
TGCGCCAGCAGCAGCCCGGGACTAGCGGGAGCTACAGATACGCAGTATTTT
>TRBJ1-1|NA|TRBV7-9|TRBD1|15
CASSLEEGAAWAAFF
TGTGCCAGCAGCTTAGAGGAGGGGGCGGCTTGGGCAGCTTTCTTT
>TRBJ1-1|NA|TRBV28|NA|14
CASSFRGGELGAFF
TGTGCCAGCAGTTTTCGAGGGGGAGAACTGGGAGCTTTCTTT
>TRBJ1-3|NA|TRBV9|NA|17
CASSVGGGVSSGNTIYF
TGTGCCAGCAGCGTAGGCGGGGGGGTAAGCTCTGGAAACACCATATATTTT
>TRBJ1-2|NA|TRBV7-9|NA|10
CASSSRLTSF
TGTGCCAGCAGCTCCAGACTTACCTCATTC
>TRBJ2-2|NA|TRBV19|TRBD2|16
CASSALAGVTTGELFF
TGTGCCAGTAGCGCACTAGCGGGAGTGACCACCGGGGAGCTGTTTTTT
>TRBJ2-1|NA|TRBV27|NA|11
CASSLPPTHIF
TGTGCCAGCAGTTTACCACCGACACATATCTTC
>TRBJ2-7|NA|TRBV5-1|TRBD1|15
CASSLNPGQPYEQYF
TGCGCCAGCAGCCTCAATCCGGGACAGCCCTACGAGCAGTACTTC
>TRBJ2-7|NA|TRBV5-6|NA|16
CASSPRRGGVGIEQYF
TGTGCCAGCAGCCCCCGGAGGGGGGGTGTAGGAATCGAGCAGTACTTC
>TRBJ2-5|NA|TRBV7-2|TRBD2|18
CASSLWRGLGGYLETQYF
TGTGCCAGCAGCCTCTGGCGGGGACTCGGGGGGTACTTAGAGACCCAGTACTTC
>TRBJ2-7|NA|TRBV27|NA|11
CASSSFYEQYF
TGTGCCAGCAGTTCCTTCTACGAGCAGTACTTC
>TRBJ2-5|NA|TRBV11-3|NA|15
CASSLLFSGRETQYF
TGTGCCAGCAGCTTATTATTTTCGGGTCGCGAGACCCAGTACTTC
>TRBJ1-1|NA|TRBV2|NA|13
CASSTSGALEAFF
TGTGCCAGCAGCACTTCAGGGGCTCTTGAAGCTTTCTTT
>TRBJ2-2|NA|TRBV19|TRBD2|16
CASRILAGSWAGELFF
TGTGCCAGTAGGATTCTAGCGGGGAGCTGGGCCGGGGAGCTGTTTTTT
>TRBJ1-6|NA|TRBV9|TRBD1|13
CASSGTGVSPLHF
TGTGCCAGCAGCGGAACAGGGGTTTCACCCCTCCACTTT
>TRBJ2-5|NA|TRBV5-1|NA|16
CASSLEPSRYQETQYF
TGCGCCAGCAGCTTGGAGCCTAGCAGATACCAAGAGACCCAGTACTTC
>TRBJ2-1|NA|TRBV27|TRBD2|15
CASSVTSGRGDEQFF
TGTGCCAGCAGTGTGACTAGCGGGAGAGGGGATGAGCAGTTCTTC
>TRBJ2-1|NA|TRBV27|NA|12
CASSLGSNEQFF
TGTGCCAGCAGTTTGGGCAGCAATGAGCAGTTCTTC